The entry that follows covers one TCR beta chain sequence. The V gene's germline CDR1 is GTSNPN and CDR2 SVGIG (reference sequence). This CDR3 is built from 16 residues. The V end lost 2 bases, the J end lost 0 bases, and 14 bases lay between the germline ends. Data came from immunoSEQ multiplex PCR; TCRdb stores just in-frame clones and leaves some out. The top ten clones hold nearly 0.9% of a sample with about 120,000 clones, 70% to 90% of them seen once. The sample comes from a study of blood T cell repertoires in COVID-19. Study-wide context: Sites across the United States, Italy and Spain contributed samples from acute and convalescent COVID-19. In each case, the material was cDNA or gDNA derived from T cells, B-cell-depleted T cells, or PBMCs.

Sequencing was done on a sample of peripheral blood. The gene calls are TRBV30 and TRBJ1-3, with D tentatively TRBD1 (6 bases). The sequence was collected from a woman aged 50 to 65 with active or convalescent COVID-19. The CDR3 spells CAWSPSRTASGNTIYF. The CDR3 coding sequence is TGTGCCTGGAGTCCCTCGAGGACAGCCTCTGGAAACACCATATATTTT.